The 17 T cell receptor beta chains below were found in one sample sequenced in a study of blood T cells in healthy people across ages. The second PCR ran about 6 to 12 cycles with a sample-barcoded 5' primer and J-beta primers. TCRdb reprocessed the 5' RACE reads via MiXCR and lists one record per CDR3 protein. This sample has approximately 600,000 distinct CDR3 sequences, with around three fifths found just once. The sample was blood. These receptors were collected from a man in his fifties or sixties in good health.

The table lists this clonotype with a few counts. The chain has TRBV6-6 and TRBJ2-1; 8 bases are a match to TRBD1. The CDR3 totals 13 residues. Per the germline V gene, CDR1 is MNHNY and CDR2 is SVGAGI (reference sequence). Trimming at V came to 10 bases and at J to 0 bases, leaving 2 bases not matched to a gene. CDR3 in amino acids: CATGTGSYNEQFF. In nucleotides, the CDR3 is TGTGCCACCGGGACAGGCTCCTACAATGAGCAGTTCTTC.

Written as DNA, the CDR3 is TGTGCCACCAGTGACCCCCTCAGTAGCGGGGGGGCGGGTAGTGGAGAGACCCAGTACTTC. Translated, it gives CATSDPLSSGGAGSGETQYF. The chain uses TRBV24-1 and TRBJ2-4; 11 bases align to TRBD2. TRBJ2-5 explains the end of the DNA better; the J call may be wrong. The germline gives CDR1 KGHDR, CDR2 SFDVKD. CDR3 size: 20 residues.

V usage is TRBV3-1 and J usage is TRBJ2-2; 10 nucleotides agree with TRBD2. The germline V gene has CDR1 LGHDT and CDR2 YNNKEL (reference sequence). Trimming removed 4 bases from V and 0 bases from J; junction bases left unmatched: 2. The CDR3 has 16 amino acids. CDR3 protein: CASSPGLAANTGELFF. CDR3 DNA sequence: TGTGCCAGCAGCCCAGGACTAGCGGCGAACACCGGGGAGCTGTTTTTT.

The chain is built from TRBV3-1 and TRBJ2-5; TRBD2 matches at 10 bases. V lost 0 bases, J lost 3 bases, and 1 base stayed unmatched. Germline V lookup: CDR1 LGHDT, CDR2 YNNKEL (reference sequence). The CDR3 totals 15 residues. The CDR3: CASSQDLAGEETQYF. CDR3 DNA sequence: TGTGCCAGCAGCCAAGATCTAGCGGGGGAAGAGACCCAGTACTTC.

V gene TRBV24-1 combines with J gene TRBJ2-3; D is unclear. Germline V CDR1 and CDR2: KGHDR, SFDVKD. CDR3 length equals 15 residues. The ends were cut back, 4 bases at V and 7 bases at J, with 17 bases in the middle. The CDR3 loop reads CATSEYRATFNTQYF. The CDR3 nucleotides read TGTGCCACCAGTGAATACCGGGCCACCTTCAATACGCAGTATTTT.

The chain recombines TRBV4-2 with TRBJ1-4; tentatively, D is TRBD1 (5 bases). With 0 bases removed from V and 6 bases from J, the gap between germline ends came to 11 bases. The CDR3 consists of 15 residues. The germline V gene encodes CDR1 LGHNA and CDR2 YNFKEQ. The CDR3 spells CASSQDFGTDEKLFF. DNA for the CDR3: TGTGCCAGCAGCCAAGATTTCGGGACGGATGAAAAACTGTTTTTT.

The chain recombines TRBV7-9 with TRBJ2-3; D is undetermined. In germline, CDR1 is SEHNR, CDR2 FQNEAQ (reference sequence). The CDR3 sequence is 16 residues long. V lost 5 bases, J lost 1 base, and 16 bases lay in between. For the CDR3, the DNA is TGTGCCAGCAGCGTCCGACGCCAAAGGGGCACAGATACGCAGTATTTT. Translating gives CASSVRRQRGTDTQYF.

This clonotype was seen more than once but under ten times. The chain couples TRBV5-1 to TRBJ2-5; no firm D call. The J call may be incorrect, as the DNA end agrees better with TRBJ2-7. CDR1 is SGHRS, CDR2 YFSETQ, per germline. The CDR3 is made up of 14 amino acids. CDR3 residues: CASSLIPEVDEQYF. For the CDR3, the DNA is TGCGCCAGCAGCTTGATTCCAGAGGTGGACGAGCAGTACTTC.

In this sample, this clonotype turned up once. The V and J genes are TRBV5-1 and TRBJ2-5; TRBD2 is a possible D gene (5 bases). This CDR3 is built from 12 residues. V was trimmed by 6 bases and J by 3 bases, leaving 9 bases between them. Germline values: CDR1 SGHRS, CDR2 YFSETQ. In DNA form, the CDR3 reads TGCGCCAGCACCGAGGAGGAAGAGACCCAGTACTTC. Its protein is CASTEEEETQYF.

This clonotype was seen only a few times. V gene TRBV29-1 combines with J gene TRBJ2-3, with D maybe TRBD1 (6 bases). CDR3 length: 14 residues. Germline V lookup: CDR1 SQVTM, CDR2 ANQGSEA. Trimming removed 5 bases from V and 4 bases from J, with 16 bases in between. CDR3 sequence (DNA): TGCAGCGTTAAAAGGGACAATTCCGCAGATACGCAGTATTTT. It codes for CSVKRDNSADTQYF.

This clonotype was counted a few times. The CDR3 is CASSLASGGGGYTF. Here the CDR3 DNA reads TGTGCCAGCAGCTTAGCTTCAGGGGGCGGCGGCTACACCTTC. The rearrangement joins TRBV7-9 to TRBJ1-2; 8 bases match TRBD1. CDR1 and CDR2 (germline): SEHNR, FQNEAQ (reference sequence). Trimming at V came to 0 bases and at J to 8 bases, leaving 5 bases not matched to a gene. The CDR3 is 14 residues long.

This clonotype was counted only a few times. The genes are TRBV6-5 and TRBJ1-4; weak D call: TRBD1 (5 bases). The V end lost 7 bases, the J end lost 10 bases, and 25 bases lay between the germline ends. CDR1 and CDR2 from the germline V gene are MNHEY and SVGAGI. The CDR3 length is 16 residues. The chain's CDR3 is CASNERLSAGLGKLFF. The CDR3 DNA sequence: TGTGCCAGCAACGAAAGGTTATCGGCGGGGCTTGGAAAACTGTTTTTT.

This clonotype showed up just a few times. V usage is TRBV11-2 and J usage is TRBJ2-7; D is unclear. CDR3 length equals 14 residues. Germline lookup yields CDR1 SGHAT and CDR2 FQNNGV. The germline V and J ends were trimmed by 3 bases and 6 bases, with 15 bases remaining between them. CDR3 protein: CASSFVPERLEQYF. The CDR3 coding sequence is TGTGCCAGCAGCTTCGTCCCTGAAAGGCTCGAGCAGTACTTC.

This clonotype was found once. The chain couples TRBV20-1 to TRBJ1-6, with 7 bases aligning to TRBD1. Germline CDR1 and CDR2: DFQATT and SNEGSKA (reference sequence). This CDR3 is built from 16 residues. Losses at the gene ends were 6 bases for V and 6 bases for J; bases not matched to a gene: 14. The CDR3 sequence is CSAAGGQNPLNSPLHF. The CDR3 DNA follows: TGCAGTGCCGCAGGGGGACAGAATCCTCTTAATTCACCCCTCCACTTT.

The rearrangement joins TRBV20-1 to TRBJ1-2; D is perhaps TRBD1 (6 bases). This CDR3 has 14 amino acids. Germline values: CDR1 DFQATT, CDR2 SNEGSKA (reference sequence). V was shortened by 3 bases and J by 4 bases, with 15 bases between the two germline ends. The CDR3 nucleotides read TGCAGTGCTAGCGAAAGGGGGGGCCCCTATGGCTACACCTTC. As protein: CSASERGGPYGYTF.

The table lists this clonotype with a few counts. The chain combines TRBV29-1 with TRBJ1-2, with D possibly TRBD1 on 5 matching bases. V lost 4 bases, J lost 3 bases, and 12 bases lay in between. Per germline, CDR1 SQVTM and CDR2 ANQGSEA. This CDR3 has 13 residues. The CDR3 DNA sequence: TGCAGCGTTGGGGGGGAGAAATACTATGGCTACACCTTC. It translates to CSVGGEKYYGYTF.

Concerning this clonotype: The junction and the germline gene differ at one end; a read error may be behind it. The J gene is TRBJ2-3, the V gene TRBV27; no firm D call. The CDR3 consists of 14 residues. Germline V lookup: CDR1 MNHEY, CDR2 SMNVEV (reference sequence). The CDR3 here is CVSSPSTGFGTQYF. In DNA form, the CDR3 reads TGTGTCAGCAGTCCATCGACGGGCTTCGGTACGCAGTATTTT.